A selection of T cell receptor beta chains follows, all from one sample in a study of blood T cell repertoires in COVID-19. Measured with immunoSEQ multiplex PCR; TCRdb has only the in-frame clones, and not every one. The data hold 200,000 or so clones, with about 88% observed a single time. Sequencing used PBMCs or T cells enriched from blood (not recorded which). The receptor set was obtained from a woman younger than 45 who had recovered from COVID-19. Both conserved end residues are part of each CDR3. Rows may omit the clone size; those that give it use once, few, many or a size class.

cdr3_aa: CASSPNRGEKLFF; j_call: TRBJ1-4; v_call: TRBV18; clone_size: NA; cdr3_length: 13
cdr3_aa: CSVETGVPYGYTF; j_call: TRBJ1-2; v_call: TRBV29-1; clone_size: once; cdr3_length: 13
cdr3_aa: CASSTGYMNTEAFF; j_call: TRBJ1-1; v_call: TRBV2; clone_size: NA; cdr3_length: 14
cdr3_aa: CARSLVWEPGQEDTEAFF; j_call: TRBJ1-1; v_call: TRBV5-3; clone_size: NA; cdr3_length: 18
cdr3_aa: CASSLGTRGNLGYEQFF; j_call: TRBJ2-1; v_call: TRBV7-2; clone_size: NA; cdr3_length: 17
cdr3_aa: CASSLIAGAQLSYNEQFF; j_call: TRBJ2-1; v_call: TRBV7-2; clone_size: NA; cdr3_length: 18
cdr3_aa: CASSQDWKRETQYF; j_call: TRBJ2-5; v_call: TRBV4-3; clone_size: NA; cdr3_length: 14
cdr3_aa: CASPNTDWNTEAFF; j_call: TRBJ1-1; v_call: TRBV12-5; clone_size: once; cdr3_length: 14
cdr3_aa: CASSEQGRENGYTF; j_call: TRBJ1-2; v_call: TRBV25-1; clone_size: once; cdr3_length: 14
cdr3_aa: CASSLNGGLDEQYF; j_call: TRBJ2-7; v_call: TRBV7-3; clone_size: NA; cdr3_length: 14
cdr3_aa: CAIRSGGAGEQFF; j_call: TRBJ2-1; v_call: TRBV10-3; clone_size: NA; cdr3_length: 13
cdr3_aa: CASSLRQLYGYTF; j_call: TRBJ1-2; v_call: TRBV19; clone_size: few; cdr3_length: 13
cdr3_aa: CAISQGTSGVRRLDTQYF; j_call: TRBJ2-3; v_call: TRBV10-3; clone_size: NA; cdr3_length: 18
cdr3_aa: CASSPLTSYEQYF; j_call: TRBJ2-7; v_call: TRBV7-9; clone_size: NA; cdr3_length: 13
cdr3_aa: CASSVAGLDQETQYF; j_call: TRBJ2-5; v_call: TRBV9; clone_size: NA; cdr3_length: 15
cdr3_aa: CASSLTVNTEAFF; j_call: TRBJ1-1; v_call: TRBV5-6; clone_size: NA; cdr3_length: 13
cdr3_aa: CASSLRQAKGEGYGYTF; j_call: TRBJ1-2; v_call: TRBV4-2; clone_size: NA; cdr3_length: 17
cdr3_aa: CASGRDRVNTEAFF; j_call: TRBJ1-1; v_call: TRBV12-5; clone_size: NA; cdr3_length: 14
cdr3_aa: CASSLGGQEGSPLHF; j_call: TRBJ1-6; v_call: TRBV7-9; clone_size: NA; cdr3_length: 15
cdr3_aa: CARSLGGVGYTF; j_call: TRBJ1-2; v_call: TRBV5-3; clone_size: NA; cdr3_length: 12
cdr3_aa: CARSLARTAFSYNSPLHF; j_call: TRBJ1-6; v_call: TRBV7-5; clone_size: NA; cdr3_length: 18
cdr3_aa: CASSLTPYSYNEQFF; j_call: TRBJ2-1; v_call: TRBV7-3; clone_size: NA; cdr3_length: 15
cdr3_aa: CASSFQGQGADGYTF; j_call: TRBJ1-2; v_call: TRBV5-1; clone_size: NA; cdr3_length: 15
cdr3_aa: CASSTRDRGPGEQYF; j_call: TRBJ2-7; v_call: TRBV7-3; clone_size: NA; cdr3_length: 15
cdr3_aa: CASSQERGRTEAFF; j_call: TRBJ1-1; v_call: TRBV4-2; clone_size: once; cdr3_length: 14
cdr3_aa: CASSVDGTTYNEQFF; j_call: TRBJ2-1; v_call: TRBV9; clone_size: NA; cdr3_length: 15
cdr3_aa: CASSFDRFSNSPLHF; j_call: TRBJ1-6; v_call: TRBV11-2; clone_size: NA; cdr3_length: 15
cdr3_aa: CASSPQGIETQYF; j_call: TRBJ2-5; v_call: TRBV18; clone_size: NA; cdr3_length: 13
cdr3_aa: CASSQLLAENTGELFF; j_call: TRBJ2-2; v_call: TRBV3-1/TRBV3-2; clone_size: NA; cdr3_length: 16
cdr3_aa: CASSQDVGGYTF; j_call: TRBJ1-2; v_call: TRBV3-1/TRBV3-2; clone_size: NA; cdr3_length: 12
cdr3_aa: CASSIITGGTGELFF; j_call: TRBJ2-2; v_call: TRBV7-2; clone_size: NA; cdr3_length: 15
cdr3_aa: CASSWGTSPSYNEQFF; j_call: TRBJ2-1; v_call: TRBV5-6; clone_size: once; cdr3_length: 16
cdr3_aa: CASRLVHNRQGRTNEKLFF; j_call: TRBJ1-4; v_call: TRBV27; clone_size: NA; cdr3_length: 19
cdr3_aa: CASSPRQGRWNTEAFF; j_call: TRBJ1-1; v_call: TRBV11-1; clone_size: NA; cdr3_length: 16
cdr3_aa: CSVGGGTGELFF; j_call: TRBJ2-2; v_call: TRBV29-1; clone_size: NA; cdr3_length: 12
cdr3_aa: CASSTGGGGTGEAFF; j_call: TRBJ1-1; v_call: TRBV5-1; clone_size: NA; cdr3_length: 15
cdr3_aa: CASSDEGQHTEAFF; j_call: TRBJ1-1; v_call: TRBV9; clone_size: NA; cdr3_length: 14
cdr3_aa: CASSRDRGLNYGYTF; j_call: TRBJ1-2; v_call: TRBV28; clone_size: once; cdr3_length: 15
cdr3_aa: CASSLSGGVTDTQYF; j_call: TRBJ2-3; v_call: TRBV3-1/TRBV3-2; clone_size: NA; cdr3_length: 15
cdr3_aa: CASTDRGIDTQYF; j_call: TRBJ2-3; v_call: TRBV6-5; clone_size: NA; cdr3_length: 13
cdr3_aa: CASSLSRQGIAFF; j_call: TRBJ1-1; v_call: TRBV7-6; clone_size: NA; cdr3_length: 13
cdr3_aa: CSVDGTVNYGYTF; j_call: TRBJ1-2; v_call: TRBV29-1; clone_size: NA; cdr3_length: 13
cdr3_aa: CASSFPGQYTGELFF; j_call: TRBJ2-2; v_call: TRBV7-9; clone_size: NA; cdr3_length: 15
cdr3_aa: CASSPPGQGRSEKLFF; j_call: TRBJ1-4; v_call: TRBV3-1/TRBV3-2; clone_size: NA; cdr3_length: 16
cdr3_aa: CAIAGGNGGYTF; j_call: TRBJ1-2; v_call: TRBV5-4; clone_size: NA; cdr3_length: 12